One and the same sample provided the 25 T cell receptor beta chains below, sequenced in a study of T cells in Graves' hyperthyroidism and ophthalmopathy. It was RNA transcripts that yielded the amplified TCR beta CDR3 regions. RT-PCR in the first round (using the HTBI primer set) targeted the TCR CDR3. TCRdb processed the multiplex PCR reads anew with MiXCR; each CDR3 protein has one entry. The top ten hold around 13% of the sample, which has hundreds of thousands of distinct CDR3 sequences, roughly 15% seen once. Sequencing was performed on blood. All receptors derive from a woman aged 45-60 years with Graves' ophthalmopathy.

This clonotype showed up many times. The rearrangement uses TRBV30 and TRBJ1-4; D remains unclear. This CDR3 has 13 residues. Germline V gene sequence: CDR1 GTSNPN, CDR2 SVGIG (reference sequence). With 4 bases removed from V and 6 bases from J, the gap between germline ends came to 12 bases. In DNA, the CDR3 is TGTGCCTGGATGGGCAGCTTTGATGAAAAACTGTTTTTT. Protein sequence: CAWMGSFDEKLFF.

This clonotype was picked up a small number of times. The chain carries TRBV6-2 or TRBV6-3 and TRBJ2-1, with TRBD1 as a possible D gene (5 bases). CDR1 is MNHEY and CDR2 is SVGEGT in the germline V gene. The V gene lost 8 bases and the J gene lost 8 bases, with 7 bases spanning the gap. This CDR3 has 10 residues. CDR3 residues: CASWGYEQFF. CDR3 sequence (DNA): TGTGCCAGCTGGGGCTATGAGCAGTTCTTC.

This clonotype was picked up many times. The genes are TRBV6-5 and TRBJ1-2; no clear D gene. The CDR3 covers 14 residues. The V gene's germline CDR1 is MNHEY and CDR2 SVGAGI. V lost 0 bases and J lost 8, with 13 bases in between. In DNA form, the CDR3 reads TGTGCCAGCAGTTACTCGAGGGCCACGGAGGGCTACACCTTC. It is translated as CASSYSRATEGYTF.

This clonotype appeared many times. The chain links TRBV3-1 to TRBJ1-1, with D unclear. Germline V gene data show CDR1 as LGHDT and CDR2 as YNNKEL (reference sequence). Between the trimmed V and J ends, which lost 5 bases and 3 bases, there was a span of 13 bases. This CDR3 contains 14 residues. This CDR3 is CASSSNGRHTEAFF. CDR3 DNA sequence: TGTGCCAGCAGCTCAAACGGACGGCACACTGAAGCTTTCTTT.

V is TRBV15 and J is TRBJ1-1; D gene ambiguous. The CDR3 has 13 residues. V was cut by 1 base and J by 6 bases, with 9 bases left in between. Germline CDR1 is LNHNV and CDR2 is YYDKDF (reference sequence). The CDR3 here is CATSRVSVAEAFF. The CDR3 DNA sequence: TGTGCCACCAGCAGAGTTAGCGTCGCTGAAGCTTTCTTT.

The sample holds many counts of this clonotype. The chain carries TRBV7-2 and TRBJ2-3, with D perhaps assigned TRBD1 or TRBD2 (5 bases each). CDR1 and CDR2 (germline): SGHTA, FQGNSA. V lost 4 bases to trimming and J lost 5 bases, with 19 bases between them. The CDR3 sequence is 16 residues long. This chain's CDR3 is CASSSQGAGIGDTQYF. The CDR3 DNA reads TGTGCCAGCAGCTCCCAGGGAGCTGGGATAGGAGATACGCAGTATTTT.

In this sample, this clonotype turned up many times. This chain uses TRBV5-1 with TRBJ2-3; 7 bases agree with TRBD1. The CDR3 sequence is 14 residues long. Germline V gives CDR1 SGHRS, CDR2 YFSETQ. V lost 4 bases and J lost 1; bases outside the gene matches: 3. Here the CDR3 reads CASSQGQGTDTQYF. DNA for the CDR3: TGCGCCAGCAGCCAAGGACAGGGCACAGATACGCAGTATTTT. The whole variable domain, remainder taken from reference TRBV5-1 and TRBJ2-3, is KAGVTQTPRYLIKTRGQQVTLSCSPISGHRSVSWYQQTPGQGLQFLFEYFSETQRNKGNFPGRFSGRQFSNSRSEMNVSTLELGDSALYLCASSQGQGTDTQYFGPGTRLTVL.

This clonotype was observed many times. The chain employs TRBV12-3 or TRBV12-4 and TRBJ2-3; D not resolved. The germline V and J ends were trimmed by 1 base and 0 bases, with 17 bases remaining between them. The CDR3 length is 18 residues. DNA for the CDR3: TGTGCCAGCAGTTTAGGGTTCCTGCCACTAACTAGCACAGATACGCAGTATTTT. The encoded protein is CASSLGFLPLTSTDTQYF.

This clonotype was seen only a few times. The CDR3 sequence: CASSYFGQGRSYGYTF. The CDR3 bases are TGTGCCAGCAGTTACTTTGGACAGGGCAGGAGCTATGGCTACACCTTC. The V gene is TRBV6-2 or TRBV6-3, the J gene TRBJ1-2, with 8 bases identical to TRBD1. Germline CDR1 MNHEY, CDR2 SVGEGT. V was pared by 1 base and J by 4 bases, with 8 bases of the junction left unmatched. The CDR3 has 16 amino acids.

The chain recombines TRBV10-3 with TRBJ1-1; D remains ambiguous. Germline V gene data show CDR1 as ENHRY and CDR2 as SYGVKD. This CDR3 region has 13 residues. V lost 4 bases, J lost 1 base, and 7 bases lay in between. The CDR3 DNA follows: TGTGCCATCAGTGGTGCCCAGAACACTGAAGCTTTCTTT. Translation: CAISGAQNTEAFF.

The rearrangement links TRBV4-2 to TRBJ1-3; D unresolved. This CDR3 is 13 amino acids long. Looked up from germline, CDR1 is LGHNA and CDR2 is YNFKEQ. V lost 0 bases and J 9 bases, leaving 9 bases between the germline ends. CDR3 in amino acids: CASSQEASATIYF. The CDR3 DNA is TGTGCCAGCAGCCAAGAGGCCTCCGCCACCATATATTTT.

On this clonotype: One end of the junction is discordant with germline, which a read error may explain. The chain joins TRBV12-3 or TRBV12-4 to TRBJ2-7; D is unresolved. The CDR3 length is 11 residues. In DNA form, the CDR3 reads TGTGTCAGCAGTTCTATATACGAGCAGTACTTC. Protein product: CVSSSIYEQYF.

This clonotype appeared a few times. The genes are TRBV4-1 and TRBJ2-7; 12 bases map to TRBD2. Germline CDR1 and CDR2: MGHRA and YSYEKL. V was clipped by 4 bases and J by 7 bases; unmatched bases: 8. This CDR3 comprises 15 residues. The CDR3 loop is CASSPRTSGMGEQYF. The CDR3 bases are TGCGCCAGCAGCCCACGGACTAGCGGGATGGGAGAGCAGTACTTC.

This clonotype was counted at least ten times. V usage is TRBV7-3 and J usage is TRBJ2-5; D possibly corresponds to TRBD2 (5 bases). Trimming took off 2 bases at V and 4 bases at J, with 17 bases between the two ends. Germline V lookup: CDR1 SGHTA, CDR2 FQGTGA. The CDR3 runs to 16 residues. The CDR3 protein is CASSLRGLAPGETQYF. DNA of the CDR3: TGTGCCAGCAGCTTACGTGGACTCGCGCCAGGAGAGACCCAGTACTTC.

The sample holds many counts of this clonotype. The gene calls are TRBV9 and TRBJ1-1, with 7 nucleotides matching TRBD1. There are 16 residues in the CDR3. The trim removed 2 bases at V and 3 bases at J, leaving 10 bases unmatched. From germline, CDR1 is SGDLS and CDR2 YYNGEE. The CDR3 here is CASSVGTEQPDTEAFF. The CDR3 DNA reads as TGTGCCAGCAGCGTGGGGACAGAACAACCAGACACTGAAGCTTTCTTT.

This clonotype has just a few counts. The chain's CDR3 is CAVTSGPSPFYNEQFF. In DNA form, the CDR3 reads TGTGCCGTAACTAGCGGGCCTTCGCCCTTTTACAATGAGCAGTTCTTC. The chain uses TRBV6-2 or TRBV6-3 and TRBJ2-1, with 9 bases fitting TRBD2. This CDR3 has 16 residues. Germline V gene lookup returns CDR1 MNHEY and CDR2 SVGEGT. The V and J ends lost 11 bases and 4 bases, in that order; junction bases with no gene match: 15.

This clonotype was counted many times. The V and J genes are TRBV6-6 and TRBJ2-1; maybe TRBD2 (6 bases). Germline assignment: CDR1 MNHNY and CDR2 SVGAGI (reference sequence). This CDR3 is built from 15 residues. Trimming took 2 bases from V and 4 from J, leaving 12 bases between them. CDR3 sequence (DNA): TGTGCCAGCAGTTACGACGGGAGATGGTACAATGAGCAGTTCTTC. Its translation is CASSYDGRWYNEQFF.

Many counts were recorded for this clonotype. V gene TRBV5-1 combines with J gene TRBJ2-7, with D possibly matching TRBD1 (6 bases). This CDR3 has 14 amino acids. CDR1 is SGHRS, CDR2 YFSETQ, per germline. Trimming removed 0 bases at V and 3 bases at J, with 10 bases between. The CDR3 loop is CASSLEGTHYEQYF. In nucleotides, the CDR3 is TGCGCCAGCAGCTTGGAAGGGACACACTACGAGCAGTACTTC. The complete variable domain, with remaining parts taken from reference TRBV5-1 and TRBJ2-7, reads KAGVTQTPRYLIKTRGQQVTLSCSPISGHRSVSWYQQTPGQGLQFLFEYFSETQRNKGNFPGRFSGRQFSNSRSEMNVSTLELGDSALYLCASSLEGTHYEQYFGPGTRLTVT.

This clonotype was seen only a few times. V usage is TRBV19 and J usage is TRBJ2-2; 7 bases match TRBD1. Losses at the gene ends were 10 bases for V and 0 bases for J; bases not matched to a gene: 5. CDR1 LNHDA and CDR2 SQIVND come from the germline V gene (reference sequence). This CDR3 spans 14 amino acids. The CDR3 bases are TGTGCCATCCAAGACAGGGCGAACACCGGGGAGCTGTTTTTT. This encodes CAIQDRANTGELFF. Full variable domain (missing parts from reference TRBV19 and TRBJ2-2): DGGITQSPKYLFRKEGQNVTLSCEQNLNHDAMYWYRQDPGQGLRLIYYSQIVNDFQKGDIAEGYSVSREKKESFPLTVTSAQKNPTAFYLCAIQDRANTGELFFGEGSRLTVL.

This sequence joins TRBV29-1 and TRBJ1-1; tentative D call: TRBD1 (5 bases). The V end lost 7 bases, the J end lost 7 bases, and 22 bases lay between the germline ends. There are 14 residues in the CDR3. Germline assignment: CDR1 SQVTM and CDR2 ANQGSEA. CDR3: CSDQPGTYLIEAFF. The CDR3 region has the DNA TGCAGCGACCAACCGGGGACCTACTTGATTGAAGCTTTCTTT.

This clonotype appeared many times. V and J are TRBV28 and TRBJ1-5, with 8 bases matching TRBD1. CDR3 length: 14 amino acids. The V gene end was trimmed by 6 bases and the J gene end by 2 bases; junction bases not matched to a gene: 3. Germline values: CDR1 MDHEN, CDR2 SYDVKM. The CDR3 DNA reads TGTGCCAGCAGGACGACAGGGGGCAATCAGCCCCAGCATTTT. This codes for CASRTTGGNQPQHF.

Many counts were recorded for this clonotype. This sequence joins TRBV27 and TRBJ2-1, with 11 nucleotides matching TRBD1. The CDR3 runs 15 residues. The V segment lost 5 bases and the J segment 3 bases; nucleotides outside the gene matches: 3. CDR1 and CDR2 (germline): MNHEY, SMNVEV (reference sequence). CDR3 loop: CASSPGQGDYNEQFF. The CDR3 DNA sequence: TGTGCCAGCAGTCCGGGACAGGGGGACTACAATGAGCAGTTCTTC.

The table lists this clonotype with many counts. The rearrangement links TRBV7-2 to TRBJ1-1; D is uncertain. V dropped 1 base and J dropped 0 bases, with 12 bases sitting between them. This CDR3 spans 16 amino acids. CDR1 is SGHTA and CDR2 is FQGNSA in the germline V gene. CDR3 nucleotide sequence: TGTGCCAGCAGCTTAGGAACAGATTACATGAACACTGAAGCTTTCTTT. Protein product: CASSLGTDYMNTEAFF.

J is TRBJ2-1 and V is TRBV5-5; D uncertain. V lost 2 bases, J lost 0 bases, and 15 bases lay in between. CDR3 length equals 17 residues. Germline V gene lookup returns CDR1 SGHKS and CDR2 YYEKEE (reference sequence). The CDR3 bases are TGTGCCAGCAGCTTTTTTGTTCGGGCCAGCTCCTACAATGAGCAGTTCTTC. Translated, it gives CASSFFVRASSYNEQFF.

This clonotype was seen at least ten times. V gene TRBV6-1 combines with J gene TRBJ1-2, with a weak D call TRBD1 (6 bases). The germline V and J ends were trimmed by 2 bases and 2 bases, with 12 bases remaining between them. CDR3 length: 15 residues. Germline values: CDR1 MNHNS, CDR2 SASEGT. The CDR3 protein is CASSELGQGNYGYTF. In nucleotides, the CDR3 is TGTGCCAGCAGTGAATTGGGGCAGGGGAACTATGGCTACACCTTC.